These T cell receptor beta chains were read from a single sample in a study of T cell repertoires in cytomegalovirus infection. TCRdb fed the reads into MiXCR, producing one record per CDR3 protein. The repertoire holds about 450,000 distinct CDR3 sequences, with approximately 31% as singletons. The specimen was PBMCs. These receptors were collected from a human donor in good health (CMV status not recorded). Some clones in this sample may be carry-over from other donors' samples. Both conserved end residues are part of each CDR3. A D gene is named only where the DNA matches it firmly. Some rows mark clone size as missing; the rest say once, few, many or name a class of expanded clone.

cdr3_nt: TGTGCCAGCCAGGACAGGGCGGATCAGCCCCAGCATTTT
cdr3_aa: CASQDRADQPQHF
d_call: TRBD1
j_call: TRBJ1-5
v_call: TRBV6-1
clone_size: many

cdr3_nt: TGTGCCAGCAGCCAGGGAAGAGCTAATGAAAAACTGTTTTTT
cdr3_aa: CASSQGRANEKLFF
d_call: .
j_call: TRBJ1-4
v_call: TRBV12-3/TRBV12-4
clone_size: .

cdr3_nt: TGCAGTGCTATAGGGGGGAAAAACACTGAAGCTTTCTTT
cdr3_aa: CSAIGGKNTEAFF
d_call: .
j_call: TRBJ1-1
v_call: TRBV20-1
clone_size: .

cdr3_nt: TGTGCCAGTATTCCAGGGGACAGCAGGGAAAAACTGTTTTTT
cdr3_aa: CASIPGDSREKLFF
d_call: TRBD1
j_call: TRBJ1-4
v_call: TRBV19
clone_size: .

cdr3_nt: TGCAGTGCTAGAGATGGCCTAGCGGGGTACAGCACAGATACGCAGTATTTT
cdr3_aa: CSARDGLAGYSTDTQYF
d_call: TRBD2
j_call: TRBJ2-3
v_call: TRBV20-1
clone_size: few

cdr3_nt: TGCAGTGCCCCTCGCGGGGACACCGGGGAGCTGTTTTTT
cdr3_aa: CSAPRGDTGELFF
d_call: .
j_call: TRBJ2-2
v_call: TRBV20-1
clone_size: .

cdr3_nt: TGTGCCAGCAGAAGCACAGGGAGAGATGGCTACACCTTC
cdr3_aa: CASRSTGRDGYTF
d_call: .
j_call: TRBJ1-2
v_call: TRBV6-2/TRBV6-3
clone_size: .

cdr3_nt: TGTGCCAGCAGTCGATCGACTAGCGGGGGGGCCAAGGGTAATGAGCAGTTCTTC
cdr3_aa: CASSRSTSGGAKGNEQFF
d_call: TRBD2
j_call: TRBJ2-1
v_call: TRBV7-6
clone_size: few

cdr3_nt: TGTGCCAGCAGTGAAGCATGGGACTTCGAACCCGCCTACAATGAGCAGTTCTTC
cdr3_aa: CASSEAWDFEPAYNEQFF
d_call: .
j_call: TRBJ2-1
v_call: TRBV6-1
clone_size: few

cdr3_nt: TGTGCCAGCAGTTCCTCCGGGACAGGGGTAGAGCCCCAGCATTTT
cdr3_aa: CASSSSGTGVEPQHF
d_call: TRBD1
j_call: TRBJ1-5
v_call: TRBV12-3/TRBV12-4
clone_size: few

cdr3_nt: TGCGCCAGCAGTGAGGACGGACCCCTCCACTTT
cdr3_aa: CASSEDGPLHF
d_call: .
j_call: TRBJ1-6
v_call: TRBV10-2
clone_size: few

cdr3_nt: TGTGCCAGTATCTCCGGGACAAATAATGAAAAACTGTTTTTT
cdr3_aa: CASISGTNNEKLFF
d_call: .
j_call: TRBJ1-4
v_call: TRBV19
clone_size: many

cdr3_nt: TGTGCCAGCAGCTTAGCGCTCCTAGCGGGGGCCACAACCTACAATGAGCAGTTCTTC
cdr3_aa: CASSLALLAGATTYNEQFF
d_call: TRBD2
j_call: TRBJ2-1
v_call: TRBV7-8
clone_size: many

cdr3_nt: TGTGCCAGCACCCCTTCGGGGGGGGGAGAGACCCAGTACTTC
cdr3_aa: CASTPSGGGETQYF
d_call: TRBD2
j_call: TRBJ2-5
v_call: TRBV7-8
clone_size: .

cdr3_nt: TGTGCCAGCAGCTCTAGACTAGCGGGGGGGTACTACAATGAGCAGTTCTTC
cdr3_aa: CASSSRLAGGYYNEQFF
d_call: TRBD2
j_call: TRBJ2-1
v_call: TRBV11-2
clone_size: few

cdr3_nt: TGTGCCAGTCAAGCGGGGACAGCTAATGAAAAACTGTTTTTT
cdr3_aa: CASQAGTANEKLFF
d_call: TRBD1
j_call: TRBJ1-4
v_call: TRBV19
clone_size: .

cdr3_nt: TGTGCCAGTAGTACCCGACCGGGCTCTGGAGCTTTCTTT
cdr3_aa: CASSTRPGSGAFF
d_call: .
j_call: TRBJ1-1
v_call: TRBV19
clone_size: few

cdr3_nt: TGTGCCACCAGCAGAGATCCAGCGGACGAGCAGTACTTC
cdr3_aa: CATSRDPADEQYF
d_call: .
j_call: TRBJ2-7
v_call: TRBV15
clone_size: .

cdr3_nt: TGTGCCAGCACCCAGCGTAGTACCGGGGAGCTGTTTTTT
cdr3_aa: CASTQRSTGELFF
d_call: .
j_call: TRBJ2-2
v_call: TRBV2
clone_size: few

cdr3_nt: TGTGCCAGTAGTATGAGCGGCCGCTCCCACAATGAGCAGTTCTTC
cdr3_aa: CASSMSGRSHNEQFF
d_call: .
j_call: TRBJ2-1
v_call: TRBV19
clone_size: .

cdr3_nt: TGCAGCGTTGAATTGGGCACTGAAGCTTTCTTT
cdr3_aa: CSVELGTEAFF
d_call: .
j_call: TRBJ1-1
v_call: TRBV29-1
clone_size: once

cdr3_nt: TGTGCCAGCAGCCGGTGGACAGGGGCAGACTCAAAACTGTTTTTT
cdr3_aa: CASSRWTGADSKLFF
d_call: TRBD1
j_call: TRBJ1-4
v_call: TRBV12-3/TRBV12-4
clone_size: many

cdr3_nt: TGCAGCGTTCTTACGACAGTAGAAGCTTTCTTT
cdr3_aa: CSVLTTVEAFF
d_call: .
j_call: TRBJ1-1
v_call: TRBV29-1
clone_size: .

cdr3_nt: TGTGCCAGCAGCTTTGGCGGGGGGGCGGGGGAGCAGTACTTC
cdr3_aa: CASSFGGGAGEQYF
d_call: TRBD2
j_call: TRBJ2-7
v_call: TRBV11-2
clone_size: .